This TCR beta chain was obtained from a study of cytomegalovirus exposure and HLA in healthy donors. Study-wide results and caveats: A reported reduction in N-insertions relative to the approximately 690-donor mean was seen in an Asian-associated ancestry cluster in a later analysis. When a later analysis compared HLA-associated TCR beta chains with equally common others, the HLA-associated chains turned out to be more clonally expanded and to have lower generation probabilities. There were under 200 TCR beta chains listed as cytomegalovirus-associated.

V was pared by 0 bases and J by 3 bases, with 4 bases of the junction left unmatched. This CDR3 comprises 17 residues. Germline V gene lookup returns CDR1 SGHVS and CDR2 FQNEAQ. A remark on this clone: The antigen remains undetermined.

Both 60 Vbeta primers and 13 Jbeta primers went into the PCR. This table comes from immunoSEQ multiplex PCR, and its TCRdb copy is limited to in-frame clones, with some not included. This table holds about 120,000 clones, more than 65% found once. The V call is TRBV7-8, the J call TRBJ1-6, with 8 bases matching TRBD1. This TCR came from a middle-aged man in good health and CMV-seropositive. Sequencing was done on a sample of PBMCs. CDR3 DNA sequence: TGTGCCAGCAGCTTAGCGGGACAGGTCGACTATAATTCACCCCTCCACTTT. Translated, it gives CASSLAGQVDYNSPLHF.